Listed here are 6 T cell receptor beta chains from one sample, sequenced in a study of T-cell reconstitution after alpha-beta-depleted transplantation in children. Preparing the TCRbeta library involved the use of unique molecular identifiers. MiXCR, run by TCRdb on the PCR reads, gives a single entry per CDR3 protein. The repertoire consists of about 460,000 distinct CDR3 sequences, with 10% occurring once and the leading ten covering around 2.2%. Sequenced here: PBMCs, sampled before TCRalphabeta/CD19-depleted stem cell transplant. These receptors were taken from a child aged 2 to 10 with inherited bone marrow failure, due to receive a stem cell transplant.

This clonotype was seen many times. The chain uses TRBV24-1 and TRBJ1-1; D call uncertain. V was clipped by 6 bases and J by 0 bases, with 13 bases between them. The CDR3 covers 15 residues. The germline CDR1 and CDR2 sequences are KGHDR and SFDVKD. The CDR3 nucleotides are TGTGCCACCAGTTCCGCTACGTCGATGAACACTGAAGCTTTCTTT. It yields the protein CATSSATSMNTEAFF.

There are many counts of this clonotype. This sequence joins TRBV7-7 and TRBJ2-1; TRBD2 matches at 14 bases. Per germline, CDR1 SSHAT and CDR2 FNYEAQ (reference sequence). The length of the CDR3 is 19 residues. Unmatched junction bases numbered 11, after V lost 5 bases and J lost 2 bases. The CDR3 DNA is TGTGCCAGCAGCAAGGCCGGGACTAGCGGGAGTACCCCCTACAATGAGCAGTTCTTC. This codes for CASSKAGTSGSTPYNEQFF.

V usage is TRBV5-8 and J usage is TRBJ2-3; TRBD1 aligns across 10 bases. This CDR3 comprises 14 residues. V gave up 3 bases and J gave up 5 bases; unmatched junction bases: 3. CDR1 and CDR2 from the germline V gene are SGHTS and YDEGEE. CDR3 amino acids: CASSYGQGEDTQYF. The CDR3 DNA sequence: TGTGCCAGCAGCTACGGACAGGGGGAAGATACGCAGTATTTT.

This clonotype was recorded many times. The rearrangement joins TRBV7-9 to TRBJ2-7; D gene unclear. The CDR3 spans 14 residues. V lost 2 bases and J lost 7, with 15 bases in between. The germline V gene has CDR1 SEHNR and CDR2 FQNEAQ (reference sequence). The CDR3 spells CASSLLYSTSEQYF. Written as DNA, the CDR3 is TGTGCCAGCAGCTTACTATACTCTACGTCGGAGCAGTACTTC. Together with reference TRBV7-9 and TRBJ2-7, the CDR3 gives the full variable domain: DTGVSQNPRHKITKRGQNVTFRCDPISEHNRLYWYRQTLGQGPEFLTYFQNEAQLEKSRLLSDRFSAERPKGSFSTLEIQRTEQGDSAMYLCASSLLYSTSEQYFGPGTRLTVT.

For this clonotype: Being one base from a much bigger clone, this may be a read error. V usage is TRBV12-3 or TRBV12-4 and J usage is TRBJ2-1, with D tentatively TRBD2 (6 bases). CDR3 length equals 15 residues. Here the CDR3 DNA reads TGTGCCAGCAGTTACTGGCGGGGCTCCTACAATGGGCAGTTCTTC. Protein product: CASSYWRGSYNGQFF.

This clonotype was seen ten or more times. The chain has TRBV4-3 and TRBJ2-7; TRBD1 agrees at 7 bases. Per the germline V gene, CDR1 is LGHNA and CDR2 is YSLEER. The J segment lost 3 bases and the V segment lost 4 bases, leaving 6 bases of the junction unmatched. The CDR3 loop spans 14 amino acids. Written as DNA, the CDR3 is TGCGCCAGCAGCCGGGTCAGGGGGATCTACGAGCAGTACTTC. This sequence encodes CASSRVRGIYEQYF.